Listed below are T cell receptor beta chains from one sample, sequenced in a study of blood T cell repertoires in COVID-19. TCRdb's table, derived via immunoSEQ multiplex PCR, lists solely in-frame clones and lacks some. The sample lists more than 90,000 clones, 87% occurring once. The sample taken for sequencing was peripheral blood. The source of these receptors is a human donor in a cohort sampled during active COVID-19. Both conserved end residues are part of each CDR3. The order of the fields is clone size, D gene, J gene, V gene, CDR3 length, CDR3 DNA, CDR3 protein. A D gene is named only where the DNA matches it firmly. The size entry is marked missing in some rows and otherwise reads once, few, many or a size class.

abundance: NA
d_gene: NA
j_gene: TRBJ2-7
v_gene: TRBV7-9
len: 15
CDR3nt: TGTGCCAGCAGCTTAGCTGGGAGAAGTGGGCACGAGCAGTACTTC
CDR3aa: CASSLAGRSGHEQYF

abundance: NA
d_gene: NA
j_gene: TRBJ2-4
v_gene: TRBV21-1
len: 11
CDR3nt: TGTGCCAGCAGCAATCCCGGGATTCAGTACTTC
CDR3aa: CASSNPGIQYF

abundance: NA
d_gene: TRBD1
j_gene: TRBJ1-2
v_gene: TRBV5-1
len: 14
CDR3nt: TGCGCCAGCAGCTTTGACAGGGGACAGTATGGCTACACCTTC
CDR3aa: CASSFDRGQYGYTF

abundance: NA
d_gene: NA
j_gene: TRBJ1-2
v_gene: TRBV5-6
len: 16
CDR3nt: TGTGCCAGCAGCTTTCGAATGTCGGGGAGGAGTTATGGCTACACCTTC
CDR3aa: CASSFRMSGRSYGYTF

abundance: NA
d_gene: NA
j_gene: TRBJ2-7
v_gene: TRBV6-5
len: 15
CDR3nt: TGTGCCAGCAGTTTTTCAAAGGCGGCGGCCTACGAGCAGTACTTC
CDR3aa: CASSFSKAAAYEQYF

abundance: few
d_gene: TRBD1
j_gene: TRBJ1-2
v_gene: TRBV5-4
len: 14
CDR3nt: TGTGCCAGCAGCGGGACCGGGACAGCCTATGGCTACACCTTC
CDR3aa: CASSGTGTAYGYTF

abundance: NA
d_gene: TRBD2
j_gene: TRBJ2-1
v_gene: TRBV14
len: 18
CDR3nt: TGTGCCAGCAGCCAAAGCCGTGGGGGCGGGAGGGCCGGAAATGAGCAGTTCTTC
CDR3aa: CASSQSRGGGRAGNEQFF

abundance: NA
d_gene: NA
j_gene: TRBJ2-2
v_gene: TRBV7-7
len: 15
CDR3nt: TGTGCCAGCAGCCCGACTAGTCAGGGCATCGGGGAGCTGTTTTTT
CDR3aa: CASSPTSQGIGELFF

abundance: once
d_gene: NA
j_gene: TRBJ2-1
v_gene: TRBV21-1
len: 19
CDR3nt: TGTGCCAGCAGCAAATGGCTAGCGGGACTCTCAGGATCCTACAATGAGCAGTTCTTC
CDR3aa: CASSKWLAGLSGSYNEQFF

abundance: NA
d_gene: NA
j_gene: TRBJ2-1
v_gene: TRBV6-5
len: 11
CDR3nt: TGTGCCAGCACCCGCTACAATGAGCAGTTCTTC
CDR3aa: CASTRYNEQFF

abundance: NA
d_gene: NA
j_gene: TRBJ1-3
v_gene: TRBV7-8
len: 15
CDR3nt: TGTGCCAGCAGCTTAGCCGGACAGAACGGAAACACCATATATTTT
CDR3aa: CASSLAGQNGNTIYF

abundance: few
d_gene: TRBD1
j_gene: TRBJ1-2
v_gene: TRBV7-9
len: 12
CDR3nt: TGTGCCAGCAGCAGGACAGGGGAAGGCTACACCTTC
CDR3aa: CASSRTGEGYTF

abundance: NA
d_gene: NA
j_gene: TRBJ2-2
v_gene: TRBV11-3
len: 12
CDR3nt: TGTGCCAGCAGCTTACCCAGCGGGGAGCTGTTTTTT
CDR3aa: CASSLPSGELFF

abundance: NA
d_gene: NA
j_gene: TRBJ2-5
v_gene: TRBV5-1
len: 14
CDR3nt: TGCGCCAGCAGCCCCCAGAGCGCCCAAGAGACCCAGTACTTC
CDR3aa: CASSPQSAQETQYF

abundance: NA
d_gene: TRBD1
j_gene: TRBJ1-5
v_gene: TRBV5-1
len: 16
CDR3nt: TGCGCCAGCAGCTTGGGGACAGGGTGGAAAAATCAGCCCCAGCATTTT
CDR3aa: CASSLGTGWKNQPQHF

abundance: NA
d_gene: NA
j_gene: TRBJ2-2
v_gene: TRBV11-3
len: 14
CDR3nt: TGTGCCAGCAGCCCGTCGGGAAACACCGGGGAGCTGTTTTTT
CDR3aa: CASSPSGNTGELFF

abundance: NA
d_gene: NA
j_gene: TRBJ2-2
v_gene: TRBV28
len: 17
CDR3nt: TGTGCCAGCAGTTTAGGGCTCTCCAATCGGGGGTCCGGGGAGCTGTTTTTT
CDR3aa: CASSLGLSNRGSGELFF

abundance: few
d_gene: TRBD1
j_gene: TRBJ1-5
v_gene: TRBV30
len: 15
CDR3nt: TGTGCCTGGAGTCAGGACAGGGCTAACTCTCAGCCCCAGCATTTT
CDR3aa: CAWSQDRANSQPQHF

abundance: few
d_gene: NA
j_gene: TRBJ2-3
v_gene: TRBV27
len: 13
CDR3nt: TGTGCCAGCAGCCTAGTGCCTTGGCAGTCCCAGTATTTT
CDR3aa: CASSLVPWQSQYF

abundance: NA
d_gene: TRBD2
j_gene: TRBJ2-1
v_gene: TRBV6-2/TRBV6-3
len: 15
CDR3nt: TGTGCCAGCAGTTACGCCTCGGGAGGATACAATGAGCAGTTCTTC
CDR3aa: CASSYASGGYNEQFF

abundance: NA
d_gene: NA
j_gene: TRBJ1-6
v_gene: TRBV18
len: 17
CDR3nt: TGTGCCAGCTCACCTCTCGGAGCAGGGCCCTATAATTCACCCCTCCACTTT
CDR3aa: CASSPLGAGPYNSPLHF

abundance: NA
d_gene: TRBD2
j_gene: TRBJ2-1
v_gene: TRBV7-6
len: 15
CDR3nt: TGTGCCAGCAGCTTAGCCCTAGCGGGGTCCAATGAGCAGTTCTTC
CDR3aa: CASSLALAGSNEQFF

abundance: NA
d_gene: TRBD2
j_gene: TRBJ2-4
v_gene: TRBV3-1/TRBV3-2
len: 14
CDR3nt: TGTGCCAGCAGCCTTAGCGGGAGGGGGGACATTCAGTACTTC
CDR3aa: CASSLSGRGDIQYF

abundance: NA
d_gene: TRBD1
j_gene: TRBJ1-4
v_gene: TRBV6-5
len: 15
CDR3nt: TGTGCCAGCACCGATACCGGGACAGGGCATGAAAAACTGTTTTTT
CDR3aa: CASTDTGTGHEKLFF

abundance: NA
d_gene: TRBD1
j_gene: TRBJ2-3
v_gene: TRBV9
len: 16
CDR3nt: TGTGCCAGCAGCGTCACGGGACAGGTTAGCACAGATACGCAGTATTTT
CDR3aa: CASSVTGQVSTDTQYF

abundance: NA
d_gene: TRBD2
j_gene: TRBJ2-5
v_gene: TRBV5-4
len: 15
CDR3nt: TGTGCCAGCACTCGGGGGGACTCGATTCAAGAGACCCAGTACTTC
CDR3aa: CASTRGDSIQETQYF

abundance: NA
d_gene: NA
j_gene: TRBJ2-1
v_gene: TRBV7-9
len: 16
CDR3nt: TGTGCCAGCAGCAAGCTCAGCGGATCAGGCCTCAATGAGCAGTTCTTC
CDR3aa: CASSKLSGSGLNEQFF

abundance: NA
d_gene: NA
j_gene: TRBJ1-2
v_gene: TRBV5-1
len: 15
CDR3nt: TGCGCCAGCAGCCCCGGAGGCAGGGGTTCTGACGGCTACACCTTC
CDR3aa: CASSPGGRGSDGYTF

abundance: NA
d_gene: TRBD1
j_gene: TRBJ2-7
v_gene: TRBV5-1
len: 14
CDR3nt: TGCGCCAGCAGCTTGGGAATGACAGGGGAACAGCAGTACTTC
CDR3aa: CASSLGMTGEQQYF

abundance: NA
d_gene: NA
j_gene: TRBJ2-1
v_gene: TRBV11-2
len: 13
CDR3nt: TGTGCCAGCAGCAGGGAGGATCATTGGGAGCAGTTCTTC
CDR3aa: CASSREDHWEQFF

abundance: NA
d_gene: TRBD1
j_gene: TRBJ1-4
v_gene: TRBV24-1
len: 20
CDR3nt: TGTGCCACCAGTGATTACTCGGACAGGGCTATCAGTCCCACTAATGAAAAACTGTTTTTT
CDR3aa: CATSDYSDRAISPTNEKLFF

abundance: NA
d_gene: TRBD1
j_gene: TRBJ1-1
v_gene: TRBV5-1
len: 15
CDR3nt: TGCGCCAGCAGCCCCGGAGTCAGGGGGGACACTGAAGCTTTCTTT
CDR3aa: CASSPGVRGDTEAFF

abundance: once
d_gene: TRBD2
j_gene: TRBJ2-5
v_gene: TRBV3-1/TRBV3-2
len: 17
CDR3nt: TGTGCCAGCAGCCAGGAGACTAGCGGGAGGTTTCAAGAGACCCAGTACTTC
CDR3aa: CASSQETSGRFQETQYF

abundance: NA
d_gene: NA
j_gene: TRBJ1-1
v_gene: TRBV7-9
len: 13
CDR3nt: TGTGCCAGCAGCTCCACCCAGGGCACTGAAGCTTTCTTT
CDR3aa: CASSSTQGTEAFF

abundance: NA
d_gene: TRBD2
j_gene: TRBJ2-5
v_gene: TRBV2
len: 14
CDR3nt: TGTGCCAGCAGTGAAAAAACTAGCGGAGAGACCCAGTACTTC
CDR3aa: CASSEKTSGETQYF

abundance: NA
d_gene: NA
j_gene: TRBJ1-5
v_gene: TRBV19
len: 16
CDR3nt: TGTGCCAGTAGTATAGGAAGGCAGGGTGGCAATCAGCCCCAGCATTTT
CDR3aa: CASSIGRQGGNQPQHF

abundance: NA
d_gene: TRBD2
j_gene: TRBJ2-1
v_gene: TRBV11-2
len: 16
CDR3nt: TGTGCCAGCAGCCCTAGACAGCGGGAGCTGGTCAATGAGCAGTTCTTC
CDR3aa: CASSPRQRELVNEQFF

abundance: NA
d_gene: NA
j_gene: TRBJ1-2
v_gene: TRBV27
len: 15
CDR3nt: TGTGCCAGCAGTTTAACCGGGGGCGGGGGCTATGGCTACACCTTC
CDR3aa: CASSLTGGGGYGYTF

abundance: NA
d_gene: TRBD2
j_gene: TRBJ2-7
v_gene: TRBV19
len: 15
CDR3nt: TGTGCCAGTAGTGCGTCCGGGACTACGACCTACGAGCAGTACTTC
CDR3aa: CASSASGTTTYEQYF

abundance: NA
d_gene: NA
j_gene: TRBJ1-5
v_gene: TRBV29-1
len: 12
CDR3nt: TGCAGCGTACAGGGTGACGATCAGCCCCAGCATTTT
CDR3aa: CSVQGDDQPQHF

abundance: NA
d_gene: TRBD1
j_gene: TRBJ2-1
v_gene: TRBV5-4
len: 15
CDR3nt: TGTGCCAGCAGCCCCAGGACAGGGGTACGCAATGAGCAGTTCTTC
CDR3aa: CASSPRTGVRNEQFF

abundance: NA
d_gene: TRBD1
j_gene: TRBJ2-4
v_gene: TRBV19
len: 15
CDR3nt: TGTGCCAGTACCGGGACAGGGTTGCCCAAAAACATTCAGTACTTC
CDR3aa: CASTGTGLPKNIQYF